This TCR beta chain appears in the sequencing data of a study of T cell responses to AZD1222 COVID-19 vaccine. Study-level points and caveats: Donors in the cohort were predominantly white British and more often female, and clonal diversity was possibly underestimated. All repertoire sampling was performed exclusively after the peak T cell response. Per reports, nearly half of all spike-specific TCRs target regions that are unmutated in variants. Spike regions recognized by vaccine-associated CD4 TCRs spanned the protein, led by 160-218 and 743-854.

Produced via immunoSEQ multiplex PCR; TCRdb's table is partial and in-frame only. The sample contains around 79,000 clones, roughly 88% of which appear only once. In the case of this clone: The antigen remains unidentified.

Per germline, CDR1 MRHNA and CDR2 SNTAGT. The CDR3 is made up of 16 amino acids. Trimming left V 3 bases short and J 3 bases short, with 16 bases between. The specimen comprised peripheral blood, sampled on day 0 of AZD1222 vaccination. The chain has TRBV6-4 and TRBJ2-3, with no clear D. This TCR was sampled from an adult in good health. The CDR3 reads CASSESLSFSTDTQYF. CDR3 bases: TGTGCCAGCAGTGAGAGCCTCAGTTTTTCGACAGATACGCAGTATTTT.